These T cell receptor beta chains were read from a single sample in a study of blood T cell repertoires in COVID-19. TCRdb keeps only in-frame clones here, not all; method: immunoSEQ multiplex PCR. The table lists some 200,000 clones, about 81% of them singletons. The specimen was peripheral blood. Receptor source: a woman in her 70s with COVID-19, enrolled during active disease. CDR3s include the opening cysteine and the closing phenylalanine or tryptophan. D genes are given only for firm matches. Size tells how often a clone was seen (once, few, many) or the class of an expanded clone, and some rows leave it out.

>TRBD1|TRBV7-2|TRBJ1-6|.
CASSFRQGGYSPLHF
TGTGCCAGCAGCTTTCGGCAGGGGGGTTATTCACCCCTCCACTTT
>TRBD1|TRBV4-3|TRBJ1-6|.
CASSRGQGENSPLHF
TGCGCCAGCAGCCGGGGACAGGGGGAAAATTCACCCCTCCACTTT
>.|TRBV29-1|TRBJ1-1|.
CSVVVAREAFF
TGCAGCGTTGTGGTCGCCCGGGAAGCTTTCTTT
>TRBD1|TRBV7-9|TRBJ2-7|.
CASSIQGSLGEQYF
TGTGCCAGCAGCATACAGGGGTCCCTGGGGGAGCAGTACTTC
>.|TRBV15|TRBJ1-3|.
CATSRVPQAGNTIYF
TGTGCCACCAGCAGAGTTCCCCAGGCTGGAAACACCATATATTTT
>.|TRBV7-9|TRBJ2-2|many
CASSWTRNTGELFF
TGTGCCAGCAGTTGGACACGGAACACCGGGGAGCTGTTTTTT
>.|TRBV6-5|TRBJ1-2|.
CASSPTGRVRGYTF
TGTGCCAGCAGTCCCACGGGCAGGGTGCGGGGCTACACCTTC
>TRBD1|TRBV6-5|TRBJ1-4|.
CASSYKPGQGLEKLFF
TGTGCCAGCAGTTACAAGCCGGGACAGGGGCTAGAAAAACTGTTTTTT
>.|TRBV30|TRBJ2-7|.
CAERHGYEQYF
TGTGCCGAGAGACACGGTTACGAGCAGTACTTC
>.|TRBV14|TRBJ1-5|.
CASSQDLDQPQHF
TGTGCCAGCAGCCAAGATCTTGATCAGCCCCAGCATTTT
>.|TRBV1|TRBJ1-5|.
CTSSQVGGTGVNQPQHF
TGCACCAGCAGCCAAGTAGGGGGGACAGGGGTCAATCAGCCCCAGCATTTT
>.|TRBV18|TRBJ1-2|.
CASSPPGSLQSNYGYTF
TGTGCCAGCTCACCACCCGGGTCGCTCCAATCTAACTATGGCTACACCTTC
>.|TRBV28|TRBJ2-5|.
CASSFPGVETQYF
TGTGCCAGCAGTTTTCCAGGGGTAGAGACCCAGTACTTC
>.|TRBV25-1|TRBJ2-7|.
CATETYRYEQYF
TGTGCCACCGAGACATATAGATACGAGCAGTACTTC
>TRBD2|TRBV19|TRBJ2-1|few
CASSAVVSGGYNEQFF
TGTGCCAGTAGTGCAGTGGTTAGCGGGGGCTACAATGAGCAGTTCTTC
>.|TRBV5-1|TRBJ2-1|once
CASSFERAGSGHEQFF
TGCGCCAGCAGCTTCGAAAGGGCAGGGTCCGGCCATGAGCAGTTCTTC
>TRBD2|TRBV7-2|TRBJ2-3|.
CASSPGLVNTQYF
TGTGCCAGCAGCCCGGGACTAGTCAATACGCAGTATTTT
>.|TRBV15|TRBJ1-2|.
CATSRDRGGASTF
TGTGCCACCAGCAGAGATCGGGGGGGTGCGAGCACCTTC
>TRBD1|TRBV7-8|TRBJ2-1|.
CASSSDRRKYNEQFF
TGTGCCAGCAGCTCGGACAGGAGAAAATACAATGAGCAGTTCTTC
>.|TRBV5-6|TRBJ1-2|.
CASSLLQGYTF
TGTGCCAGCAGCTTACTCCAAGGCTACACCTTC
>.|TRBV29-1|TRBJ2-4|.
CSVEDRNIQYF
TGCAGCGTTGAAGATAGAAACATTCAGTACTTC
>TRBD1|TRBV5-5|TRBJ2-3|.
CASSFGGTENTQYF
TGTGCCAGCAGCTTTGGTGGGACAGAGAATACGCAGTATTTT
>TRBD1|TRBV6-2/TRBV6-3|TRBJ1-2|.
CASSARGQEQLYGYTF
TGTGCCAGCAGTGCCCGGGGACAGGAACAACTCTATGGCTACACCTTC
>.|TRBV21-1|TRBJ2-6|.
CASRWDRAFSGANVLTF
TGTGCCAGCAGATGGGACAGGGCCTTCTCTGGGGCCAACGTCCTGACTTTC
>TRBD1|TRBV19|TRBJ1-1|.
CASSIGTGGKTF
TGTGCCAGTAGTATAGGGACAGGGGGGAAGACCTTT
>.|TRBV18|TRBJ2-5|.
CASSPRGPETQYF
TGTGCCAGCTCACCTAGAGGTCCAGAGACCCAGTACTTC
>TRBD2|TRBV18|TRBJ2-7|.
CASSPPAGASYEQYF
TGTGCCAGCTCACCTCCCGCGGGAGCTAGCTACGAGCAGTACTTC
>.|TRBV5-1|TRBJ2-1|.
CASSLVVAGREQFF
TGCGCCAGCAGCTTGGTAGTTGCAGGTCGGGAGCAGTTCTTC
>TRBD1|TRBV7-2|TRBJ2-1|.
CASSLVRDRSQGEQFF
TGTGCCAGCAGCTTAGTCCGGGACAGGTCCCAGGGTGAGCAGTTCTTC
>TRBD1|TRBV25-1|TRBJ2-1|.
CASKDRGNKNEQFF
TGTGCCAGCAAAGACAGGGGTAATAAGAATGAGCAGTTCTTC
>TRBD2|TRBV5-1|TRBJ2-2|.
CASSPLTSVAGELFF
TGCGCCAGCAGCCCCCTGACTAGCGTGGCCGGGGAGCTGTTTTTT